The next 3 T cell receptor beta chains were all read from a single sample in a study of OX40 agonist ivuxolimab in advanced cancers. Clones were read by immunoSEQ multiplex PCR, and TCRdb kept only the in-frame ones, dropping some. The sample consists of about 100,000 clones, around nine tenths of them appearing once. Sequenced material: CD4+ or CD8+ T cells sorted from blood, taken in a trial of the OX40 agonist ivuxolimab. Source of these receptors: an adult with an advanced solid tumor such as melanoma, head and neck, liver or kidney cancer.

The chain combines TRBV19 with TRBJ1-1; D remains ambiguous. This CDR3 has 18 residues. Trimming left V 6 bases short and J 3 bases short, with 26 bases between. The germline V gene encodes CDR1 LNHDA and CDR2 SQIVND (reference sequence). The CDR3 region is CASSREFVVGSPHTEAFF. The CDR3 DNA reads as TGTGCCAGTAGCCGAGAGTTCGTCGTAGGCTCCCCACACACTGAAGCTTTCTTT.

V and J are TRBV27 and TRBJ2-7; 9 positions agree with TRBD1. Germline V CDR1 and CDR2: MNHEY, SMNVEV (reference sequence). The CDR3 runs 14 residues. Germline trimming cut 6 bases from V and 7 bases from J; bases unmatched to any gene: 10. The CDR3 sequence: CASRKGQGDGEQYF. The DNA for the CDR3 is TGTGCCAGCAGGAAGGGACAGGGCGACGGGGAGCAGTACTTC.

The chain is built from TRBV2 and TRBJ2-4; TRBD1 matches 10 bases. Germline-derived CDR1 and CDR2 are SNHLY and FYNNEI. Trimming took 0 bases from V and 0 from J; bases not matched to a gene: 5. The CDR3 is 18 residues long. CDR3 DNA: TGTGCCAGCAGTGAAGCGCGGGGACAGGGGAGAGCCAAAAACATTCAGTACTTC. This gives the protein CASSEARGQGRAKNIQYF. Filled out from reference TRBV2 and TRBJ2-4, the complete variable domain reads EPEVTQTPSHQVTQMGQEVILRCVPISNHLYFYWYRQILGQKVEFLVSFYNNEISEKSEIFDDQFSVERPDGSNFTLKIRSTKLEDSAMYFCASSEARGQGRAKNIQYFGAGTRLSVL.